The 20 T cell receptor beta chains listed next were all sequenced from one sample in a study of tumor and adjacent non-tumor tissue in lung cancer. Three rounds of nested PCR, following a modified ARM-PCR protocol, produced the TCRbeta library. MiXCR, applied by TCRdb to the multiplex PCR reads, yields one record per CDR3 protein. The sample contains 90,000 to 100,000 distinct CDR3 sequences, 80% of which appear only once. No cell sorting was done before RNA was extracted from the tissue. The normal lung tissue was taken more than 3 cm from the tumor edge. The sample comprised distant non-tumor lung tissue. The receptors originated from a man between 60 and 70 years old with small cell lung cancer.

A remark on this clonotype: Here the CDR3 omits its conserved ending phenylalanine or tryptophan, so a read error is the likely source. The DNA is left out, because the CDR3 cannot be placed on it with certainty; the CDR3 is given as TCRdb lists it. This chain uses TRBV6-5 with TRBJ1-6; the listed D gene, TRBD1, was not tested against the DNA. The CDR3 is 12 amino acids in total, end residues counted. Germline V CDR1 and CDR2: MNHEY, SVGAGI. CDR3 in amino acids: CASRGRGQPLHS.

The CDR3 loop is CASSPTGQGFEGYTF. DNA of the CDR3: TGTGCCAGCAGCCCGACAGGACAGGGGTTTGAAGGCTACACCTTC. This chain connects TRBV7-9 to TRBJ1-2; 9 positions agree with TRBD1. The germline CDR1 and CDR2 sequences are SEHNR and FQNEAQ (reference sequence). The CDR3 consists of 15 residues. Trimming cost V 5 bases and J 8 bases; bases outside gene matches: 12.

This clonotype was detected only once. The rearrangement uses TRBV6-1 and TRBJ2-7; TRBD1 matches 8 bases. V lost 9 bases, J lost 3 bases, and 28 bases stayed unmatched. CDR3 length: 20 amino acids. Germline values: CDR1 MNHNS, CDR2 SASEGT. In DNA form, the CDR3 reads TGTGCCAGTGGTCGTTATCTTCGGGGACAGGTCCGAACCGATTTCTACGAGCAGTACGTC. It is translated as CASGRYLRGQVRTDFYEQYV.

The gene calls are TRBV11-2 and TRBJ2-3; 8 nucleotides match TRBD2. CDR1 is SGHAT, CDR2 FQNNGV, per germline. This CDR3 has 16 amino acids. J gave up 5 bases and V 9 bases, and 16 bases lay outside the gene matches. The CDR3 protein is CASSPHGRVDIDTQYF. CDR3 DNA: TGTGCCAGTAGCCCCCACGGGAGGGTCGATATAGATACGCAGTATTTT.

V is TRBV4-1 and J is TRBJ2-7, with 13 positions matching TRBD2. V shed 11 bases, J shed 7 bases, and the junction held 17 bases outside the gene matches. The CDR3 loop spans 16 amino acids. Per the germline V gene, CDR1 is MGHRA and CDR2 is YSYEKL. The CDR3 is CAGSPELAGGPGEQYF. The CDR3 region has the DNA TGCGCCGGTAGCCCTGAACTAGCGGGAGGGCCCGGGGAGCAGTACTTC.

With regard to this clonotype: Germline is not matched at one junction end, which may reflect a read error. The gene calls are TRBV29-1 and TRBJ1-1; D perhaps matches TRBD1 (5 bases). The CDR3 loop spans 16 amino acids. Looked up from germline, CDR1 is SQVTM and CDR2 is ANQGSEA. DNA for the CDR3: TGCAGCGTATGGACCCAACGTGGTCCCATGGACACTGAAGTTTTCTTT. It specifies CSVWTQRGPMDTEVFF.

On this clonotype: The junction and the germline gene differ at one end; a read error may be behind it. The DNA for the CDR3 is TGCGCCAGCAGTTTAGCCTTAGCTATAGGAGGTGAGCAGTTCTTC. This translates into CASSLALAIGGEQFF. The chain joins TRBV12-3 or TRBV12-4 to TRBJ2-1; a weak D match, TRBD2 (5 bases). The CDR3 runs 15 residues.

In this sample, this clonotype turned up once. At one boundary the junction diverges from the germline segment, which might be a read error. V and J are TRBV7-9 and TRBJ2-5; possible D gene TRBD2, 5 bases. The CDR3 loop spans 12 amino acids. CDR1 SEHNR and CDR2 FQNEAQ come from the germline V gene (reference sequence). The CDR3 spells CGSTLEGETQYF. The CDR3 region has the DNA TGTGGCAGCACCTTAGAGGGTGAGACCCAGTACTTC.

A note on this clonotype: A junction boundary mismatches the germline segment, possibly from a read error. The gene calls are TRBV6-5 and TRBJ2-6, with D possibly TRBD1 on 5 matching bases. CDR3 size: 15 residues. Germline CDR1 reads MNHEY; CDR2 reads SVGAGI. CDR3 nucleotides: TGTGCCAGCAGACCTACAGGAGCTGGGGCCAACGTCCTGGCTTTC. Its protein product is CASRPTGAGANVLAF.

This clonotype turned up a few times. CDR3 sequence (DNA): TGTGCCAGCAGCTTAGCTAGCGGGGGAAATGAGCAGTTCTTC. Protein: CASSLASGGNEQFF. V and J are TRBV11-2 and TRBJ2-1; TRBD2 matches at 10 bases. V was clipped by 1 base and J by 7 bases; unmatched bases: 1. Germline lookup yields CDR1 SGHAT and CDR2 FQNNGV. The CDR3 covers 14 residues.

A note on this clonotype: A much bigger clone sits one base away, suggesting this may be a read error. V usage is TRBV4-1 and J usage is TRBJ2-3; 12 nucleotides match TRBD2. The germline V gene has CDR1 MGHRA and CDR2 YSYEKL. This CDR3 has 19 residues. CDR3 sequence (DNA): TGCACCAGCAGCCAAAAACCCCTTACACTAGCGGGAGGTGGTGATACGCAGTATTTT. Protein: CTSSQKPLTLAGGGDTQYF.

The sample holds many counts of this clonotype. The gene calls are TRBV6-2 or TRBV6-3 and TRBJ2-7; TRBD1 or TRBD2 may be the D gene (5 bases each). Germline loops: CDR1 MNHEY, CDR2 SVGEGT. Trimming shortened V by 7 bases and J by 2 bases, and 21 bases separated the two germline ends. This CDR3 is built from 16 residues. The CDR3 sequence is CASNSITGTVTYEQYF. The DNA for the CDR3 is TGTGCCAGCAATTCCATCACCGGGACGGTAACCTACGAGCAGTACTTC.

Regarding this clonotype: At one end the junction does not follow the germline gene, possibly because of a read error. The chain has TRBV12-3 or TRBV12-4 and TRBJ2-2; 7 bases agree with TRBD1. CDR3 length: 15 amino acids. Here the CDR3 DNA reads TGTACCTGCAGTTTCTCTGGGACAGACACCGGGGAGCTGCTTTTT. This gives the protein CTCSFSGTDTGELLF.

This chain uses TRBV9 with TRBJ1-1; TRBD1 matches at 9 bases. From germline, CDR1 is SGDLS and CDR2 YYNGEE. The CDR3 covers 14 residues. With V trimmed by 0 bases and J by 7 bases, 4 bases remained unmatched. The DNA for the CDR3 is TGTGCCAGCAGCGTAGGACAGGGGGACTATGAAGCTTTCTTT. Its protein is CASSVGQGDYEAFF.

In the case of this clonotype: This may come from a read error, since a much larger clone is one base off. The rearrangement links TRBV6-5 to TRBJ2-7; unclear D gene. Germline assignment: CDR1 MNHEY and CDR2 SVGAGI. Trimming took off 2 bases at V and 4 bases at J, with 18 bases between the two ends. The CDR3 is made up of 16 amino acids. CDR3 bases: TGTGCCAGCAGTTACACTAACGGAGCAGTAAAGTACGAGCAGTACTTC. Its translation is CASSYTNGAVKYEQYF.

Many counts were recorded for this clonotype. J is TRBJ2-3 and V is TRBV12-3 or TRBV12-4; 9 bases are shared with TRBD2. Unmatched junction bases numbered 12, after V lost 5 bases and J lost 0 bases. The CDR3 is made up of 18 amino acids. CDR3 in DNA: TGTGCCAGCAGTGAAAGGAGCTGGGGACTAGCCAGCACAGATACGCAGTATTTT. This sequence encodes CASSERSWGLASTDTQYF.

To note about this clonotype: The junction shows a germline mismatch at one end, possibly a read error. The genes are TRBV6-5 and TRBJ1-2; maybe TRBD1 (5 bases). The CDR3 has 16 residues. In germline, CDR1 is MNHEY, CDR2 SVGAGI. CDR3 region: CASGFSVGVGDYGYTF. CDR3 coding DNA: TGTGCCAGCGGTTTTTCAGTAGGGGTTGGGGACTATGGCTATACCTTC.

On this clonotype: A much larger clone is a single base away; this may be a read error. The rearrangement links TRBV7-9 to TRBJ1-5, with D maybe TRBD1 (5 bases). V dropped 4 bases and J dropped 11 bases, with 15 bases sitting between them. Germline V CDR1 and CDR2: SEHNR, FQNEAQ (reference sequence). The CDR3 totals 13 residues. The CDR3 sequence is CASSSDEGQTQHF. The CDR3 DNA is TGTGCCAGCAGCTCCGATGAGGGGCAGACCCAGCATTTT.

About this clonotype itself: One end of the junction fails to match germline, which may point to a read error. V and J are TRBV5-1 and TRBJ2-1, with 9 bases fitting TRBD2. Germline V gene sequence: CDR1 SGHRS, CDR2 YFSETQ. The CDR3 consists of 14 residues. Here the CDR3 DNA reads TGCGCCAGCAACTTGGTTAGCGGGAGCGGTACGGGGTTCTTC. It yields the protein CASNLVSGSGTGFF.

About this clonotype: One end of the junction fails to match germline, which may point to a read error. This sequence joins TRBV6-2 or TRBV6-3 and TRBJ2-1; D call uncertain. Germline CDR1 MNHEY, CDR2 SVGEGT. The CDR3 consists of 14 residues. CDR3: CTSSESLPYDEQFF. CDR3 DNA sequence: TGTACCAGCAGTGAAAGCCTTCCCTACGATGAGCAGTTCTTC.